A selection of T cell receptor beta chains follows, all from one sample in a study of metastatic and nonmetastatic thyroid tumors. TCRdb ran MiXCR on the PCR reads. The sample contains approximately 65,000 clones, about 4% of which appear only once. The sample consisted of blood. The receptors were sampled from a female donor with papillary thyroid cancer or a benign thyroid nodule (not recorded which). Some clones in this sample may be carry-over from other donors' samples. The CDR3 runs from the conserved cysteine through the conserved F or W. A D gene is named only where the DNA matches it firmly. Clone size, where shown, is once, few, many, or a class for clones that have expanded.

v_gene: TRBV24-1; d_gene: NA; abundance: NA; j_gene: TRBJ2-5; CDR3aa: CATSLAVETQYF; CDR3nt: TGTGCCACCAGTTTGGCTGTGGAGACCCAGTACTTC
v_gene: TRBV19; d_gene: NA; abundance: many; j_gene: TRBJ2-3; CDR3aa: CASSSYRVSTDTQYF; CDR3nt: TGTGCCAGTAGTTCCTACAGGGTTAGCACAGATACGCAGTATTTT
v_gene: TRBV6-1; d_gene: TRBD2; abundance: NA; j_gene: TRBJ2-7; CDR3aa: CASSPTGLAGYEQYF; CDR3nt: TGTGCCAGCAGTCCGACGGGACTAGCGGGATACGAGCAGTACTTC
v_gene: TRBV20-1; d_gene: TRBD1; abundance: many; j_gene: TRBJ2-3; CDR3aa: CSGRIGTGTDTQYF; CDR3nt: TGCAGCGGACGAATCGGGACAGGAACAGATACGCAGTATTTT
v_gene: TRBV19; d_gene: TRBD1; abundance: many; j_gene: TRBJ1-1; CDR3aa: CASSNPRDRVSDTEAFF; CDR3nt: TGTGCCAGTAGTAATCCCCGGGACAGAGTATCGGACACTGAAGCTTTCTTT
v_gene: TRBV6-1; d_gene: NA; abundance: many; j_gene: TRBJ2-2; CDR3aa: CASSKDNTGELFF; CDR3nt: TGTGCCAGCAGTAAAGATAACACCGGGGAGCTGTTTTTT
v_gene: TRBV30; d_gene: NA; abundance: many; j_gene: TRBJ2-2; CDR3aa: CAWSGTGELFF; CDR3nt: TGTGCCTGGAGCGGAACCGGGGAGCTGTTTTTT
v_gene: TRBV18; d_gene: NA; abundance: NA; j_gene: TRBJ1-5; CDR3aa: CASSPPRGPLTVQPQHF; CDR3nt: TGTGCCAGCTCACCACCACGGGGGCCCTTGACAGTCCAGCCCCAACATTTT
v_gene: TRBV5-1; d_gene: TRBD2; abundance: many; j_gene: TRBJ2-1; CDR3aa: CASSFGRTPGLAGVQTFNEQFF; CDR3nt: TGCGCCAGCAGCTTTGGTAGGACCCCGGGACTAGCGGGAGTACAGACATTCAATGAGCAGTTCTTC
v_gene: TRBV20-1; d_gene: TRBD1; abundance: many; j_gene: TRBJ1-5; CDR3aa: CSASSGTVRNQPQHF; CDR3nt: TGCAGTGCTAGTTCCGGGACAGTCCGCAATCAGCCCCAGCATTTT
v_gene: TRBV6-5; d_gene: TRBD2; abundance: NA; j_gene: TRBJ2-1; CDR3aa: CASSYTASGSKVNEQFF; CDR3nt: TGTGCCAGCAGTTACACTGCTAGCGGGAGTAAAGTCAATGAGCAGTTCTTC
v_gene: TRBV6-1; d_gene: TRBD1; abundance: medium-sized; j_gene: TRBJ1-2; CDR3aa: CASSSRGPDYGYTF; CDR3nt: TGTGCCAGCAGTTCCAGGGGGCCTGACTATGGCTACACCTTC
v_gene: TRBV5-1; d_gene: NA; abundance: few; j_gene: TRBJ2-1; CDR3aa: CASSPPGASYNGQFF; CDR3nt: TGCGCCAGCAGCCCGCCGGGGGCTTCCTACAATGGGCAGTTCTTC
v_gene: TRBV4-1; d_gene: TRBD2; abundance: many; j_gene: TRBJ2-7; CDR3aa: CASSQGRLSGTMGYEQYF; CDR3nt: TGCGCCAGCAGCCAGGGGAGACTTAGCGGGACAATGGGCTACGAGCAGTACTTC
v_gene: TRBV2; d_gene: NA; abundance: many; j_gene: TRBJ2-2; CDR3aa: CASRGTSGTGELFF; CDR3nt: TGTGCCAGCAGGGGGACTTCCGGCACCGGGGAGCTGTTTTTT